This T cell receptor (beta chain) was found in a study of blood T cell repertoires in COVID-19. Study-wide context: Specimens from acute and convalescent COVID-19 originated in the United States, Italy and Spain. T cells, B-cell-depleted T cells, or PBMCs provided the cDNA or gDNA that served as material.

Per the original data handling: Amplification from reference gene primers served as the basis for estimated nucleated cell counts. The protocol was immunoSEQ multiplex PCR, while the TCRdb copy is restricted to in-frame clones and leaves out a portion. V and J calls and clone size come straight from that table; D and trimming were deduced from the DNA. Here the sample spans about 180,000 clones, more than 75% being singletons. Seattle researchers signed up patients amid active infection and tracked them longitudinally. This CDR3 is 16 amino acids long. The V segment lost 5 bases and the J segment 4 bases; nucleotides outside the gene matches: 10. CDR1 and CDR2 (germline): MNHEY, SMNVEV (reference sequence).

The clonotype originates from a person aged 65-85 years with COVID-19, enrolled during active disease. Specimen: peripheral blood. The chain has TRBV27 and TRBJ1-2; 10 nucleotides line up with TRBD1. The CDR3 nucleotides read TGTGCCAGCAGTACTTTGGACAGGGGGTATCCCTATGGCTACACCTTC. This codes for CASSTLDRGYPYGYTF.